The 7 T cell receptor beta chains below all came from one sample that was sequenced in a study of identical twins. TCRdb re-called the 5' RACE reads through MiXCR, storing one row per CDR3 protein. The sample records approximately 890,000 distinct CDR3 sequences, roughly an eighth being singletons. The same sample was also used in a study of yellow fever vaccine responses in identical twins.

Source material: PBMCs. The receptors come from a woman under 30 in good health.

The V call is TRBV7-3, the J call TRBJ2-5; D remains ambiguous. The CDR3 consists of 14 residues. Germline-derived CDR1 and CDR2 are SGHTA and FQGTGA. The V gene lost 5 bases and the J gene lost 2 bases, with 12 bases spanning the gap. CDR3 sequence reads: CASSLDPIQETQYF. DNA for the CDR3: TGTGCCAGCAGCCTTGATCCAATTCAAGAGACCCAGTACTTC.

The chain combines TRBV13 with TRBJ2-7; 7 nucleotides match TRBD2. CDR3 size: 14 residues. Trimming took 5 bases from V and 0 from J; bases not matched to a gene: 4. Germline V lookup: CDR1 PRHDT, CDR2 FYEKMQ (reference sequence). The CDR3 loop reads CASSPTSASYEQYF. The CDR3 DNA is TGTGCCAGCAGCCCCACTAGCGCCTCCTACGAGCAGTACTTC. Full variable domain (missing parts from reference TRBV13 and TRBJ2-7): AAGVIQSPRHLIKEKRETATLKCYPIPRHDTVYWYQQGPGQDPQFLISFYEKMQSDKGSIPDRFSAQQFSDYHSELNMSSLELGDSALYFCASSPTSASYEQYFGPGTRLTVT.

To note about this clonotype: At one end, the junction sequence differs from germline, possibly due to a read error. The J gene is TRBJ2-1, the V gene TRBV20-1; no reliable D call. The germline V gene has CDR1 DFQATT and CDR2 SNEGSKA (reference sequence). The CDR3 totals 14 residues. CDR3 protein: CSARTRAHYNEHFF. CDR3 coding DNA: TGCAGTGCTAGGACACGGGCCCACTACAATGAGCACTTCTTC.

CDR3 residues: CASSYATLAGGVNEQFF. The CDR3 nucleotides are TGTGCCAGCAGTTACGCTACGCTAGCGGGGGGTGTTAATGAGCAGTTCTTC. The chain is built from TRBV6-5 and TRBJ2-1; TRBD2 matches 11 bases. With 2 bases clipped from V and 7 bases from J, the junction kept 10 bases outside the gene matches. The germline V gene encodes CDR1 MNHEY and CDR2 SVGAGI. This CDR3 is 17 amino acids long.

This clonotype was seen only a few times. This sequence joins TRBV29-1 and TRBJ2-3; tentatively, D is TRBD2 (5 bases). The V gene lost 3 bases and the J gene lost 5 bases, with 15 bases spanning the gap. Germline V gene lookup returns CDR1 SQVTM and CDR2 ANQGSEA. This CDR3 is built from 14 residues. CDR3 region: CSVDRMEAGDTQYF. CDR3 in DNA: TGCAGCGTTGATAGAATGGAGGCGGGAGATACGCAGTATTTT.

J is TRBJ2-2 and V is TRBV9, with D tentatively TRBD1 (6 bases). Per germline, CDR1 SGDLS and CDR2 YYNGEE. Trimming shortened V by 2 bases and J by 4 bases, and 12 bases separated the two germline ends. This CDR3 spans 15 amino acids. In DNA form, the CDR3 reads TGTGCCAGCAGCGTCCCACAGGGCGCCACCGGGGAGCTGTTTTTT. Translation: CASSVPQGATGELFF.

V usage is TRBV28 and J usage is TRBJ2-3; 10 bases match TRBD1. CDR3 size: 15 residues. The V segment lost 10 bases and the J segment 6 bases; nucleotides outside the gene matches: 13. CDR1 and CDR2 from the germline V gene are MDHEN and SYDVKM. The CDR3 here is CATDPGQGIRDTQYF. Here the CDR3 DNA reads TGTGCCACCGATCCGGGACAGGGGATTAGGGATACGCAGTATTTT.